This record covers a single TCR beta chain. The sample is drawn from a study of T cell changes during pregnancy in multiple sclerosis. The V gene's germline CDR1 is SGHRS and CDR2 YFSETQ. The CDR3 consists of 15 residues. V was cut by 4 bases and J by 3 bases, with 16 bases left in between. Using immunoSEQ multiplex PCR, the repertoire was profiled, and TCRdb retains in-frame clones only, with some absent. Counted here are 45,000 to 65,000 clones, 85% to 95% occurring once; the ten biggest clones make up 3.6%. The clonotype was recovered from a female donor in good health, enrolled as a control in a pregnancy study. The rearrangement uses TRBV5-1 and TRBJ1-2; weak D call: TRBD1 (5 bases). The sample was peripheral blood, taken after pregnancy. CDR3 coding DNA: TGCGCCAGCAGCCCGGGGCAGGCGGGGGACTATGGCTACACCTTC. It is translated as CASSPGQAGDYGYTF.